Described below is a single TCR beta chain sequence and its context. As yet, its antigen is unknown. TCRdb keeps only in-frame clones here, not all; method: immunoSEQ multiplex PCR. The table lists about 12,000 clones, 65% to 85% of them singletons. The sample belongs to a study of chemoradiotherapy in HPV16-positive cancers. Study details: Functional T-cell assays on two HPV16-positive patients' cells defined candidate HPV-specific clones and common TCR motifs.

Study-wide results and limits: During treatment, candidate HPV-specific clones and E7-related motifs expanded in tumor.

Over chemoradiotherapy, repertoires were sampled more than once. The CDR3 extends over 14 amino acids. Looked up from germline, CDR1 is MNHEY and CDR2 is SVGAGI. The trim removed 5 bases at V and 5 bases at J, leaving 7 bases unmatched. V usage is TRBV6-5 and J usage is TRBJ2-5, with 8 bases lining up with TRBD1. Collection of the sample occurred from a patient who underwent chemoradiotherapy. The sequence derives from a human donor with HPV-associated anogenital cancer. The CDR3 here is CASSQDRGAETQYF. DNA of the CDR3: TGTGCCAGCAGTCAAGACAGGGGCGCGGAGACCCAGTACTTC.